The entry below describes one T cell receptor (beta chain). These data are taken from a study of blood T cell repertoires in COVID-19. The wider study: Sources were T cells, B-cell-depleted T cells, or PBMCs; the material itself was cDNA or gDNA.

In the study's own analysis: Amplifying reference gene primers gave estimates of nucleated cell counts. Assay used: immunoSEQ multiplex PCR; TCRdb lists only in-frame clones, some missing. The DNA gave D and trimming, while V, J and clone size come from that table. The sample includes around 50,000 clones, about 87% of them seen just once. Trimming cost V 3 bases and J 6 bases, with 9 bases left between them. The CDR3 has 13 residues. Germline V gives CDR1 SGHAT, CDR2 FQNNGV. Sequencing used peripheral blood. The V gene is TRBV11-2, the J gene TRBJ2-1; no clear D gene. This TCR came from a woman aged 55-69 years with COVID-19, enrolled during active disease. The CDR3 DNA reads as TGTGCCAGCAGCTTCGCTACTCTCAATGAGCAGTTCTTC. This gives the protein CASSFATLNEQFF.